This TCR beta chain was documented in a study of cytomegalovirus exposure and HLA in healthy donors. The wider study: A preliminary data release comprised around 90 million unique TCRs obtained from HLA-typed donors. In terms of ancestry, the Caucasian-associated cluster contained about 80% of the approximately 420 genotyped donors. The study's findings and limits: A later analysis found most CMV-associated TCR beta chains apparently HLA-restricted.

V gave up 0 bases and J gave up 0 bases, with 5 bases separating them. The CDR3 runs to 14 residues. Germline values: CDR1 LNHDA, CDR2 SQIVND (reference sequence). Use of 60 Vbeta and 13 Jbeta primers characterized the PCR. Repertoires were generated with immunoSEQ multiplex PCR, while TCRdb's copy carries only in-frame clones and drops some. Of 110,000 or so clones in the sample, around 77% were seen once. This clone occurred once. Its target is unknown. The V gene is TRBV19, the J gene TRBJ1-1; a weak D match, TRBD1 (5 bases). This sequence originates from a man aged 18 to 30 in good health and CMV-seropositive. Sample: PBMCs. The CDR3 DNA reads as TGTGCCAGTAGTATAGAGGGGCTGAACACTGAAGCTTTCTTT. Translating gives CASSIEGLNTEAFF.